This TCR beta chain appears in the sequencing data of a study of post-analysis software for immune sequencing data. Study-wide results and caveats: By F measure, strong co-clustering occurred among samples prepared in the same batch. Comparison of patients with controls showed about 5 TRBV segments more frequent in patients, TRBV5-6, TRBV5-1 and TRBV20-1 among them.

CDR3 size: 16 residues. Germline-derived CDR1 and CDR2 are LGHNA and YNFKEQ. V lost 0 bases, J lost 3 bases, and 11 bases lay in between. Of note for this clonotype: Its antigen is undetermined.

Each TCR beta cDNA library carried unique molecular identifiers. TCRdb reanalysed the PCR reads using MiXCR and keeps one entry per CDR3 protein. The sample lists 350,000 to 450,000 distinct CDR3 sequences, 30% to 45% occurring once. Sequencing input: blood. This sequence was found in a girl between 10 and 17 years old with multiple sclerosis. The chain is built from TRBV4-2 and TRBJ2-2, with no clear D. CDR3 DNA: TGTGCCAGCAGCCAAGATCCGGCTATATACACCGGGGAGCTGTTTTTT. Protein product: CASSQDPAIYTGELFF.